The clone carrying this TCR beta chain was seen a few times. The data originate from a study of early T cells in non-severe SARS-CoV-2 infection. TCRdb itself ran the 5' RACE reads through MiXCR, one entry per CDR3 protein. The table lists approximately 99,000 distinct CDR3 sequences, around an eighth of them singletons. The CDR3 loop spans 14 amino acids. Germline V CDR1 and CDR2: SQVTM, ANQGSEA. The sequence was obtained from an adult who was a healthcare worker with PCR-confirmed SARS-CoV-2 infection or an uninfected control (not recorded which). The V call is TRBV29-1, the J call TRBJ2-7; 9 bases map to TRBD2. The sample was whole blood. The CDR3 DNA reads TGCAGTGTCCGTAGCGGGAGAACTTTATACGAGCAGTACTTC. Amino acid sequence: CSVRSGRTLYEQYF.